The clone carrying this TCR beta chain was detected only a few times. Via MiXCR, TCRdb re-called the RT-PCR reads, giving one row per CDR3 protein. Of fewer than 800,000 distinct CDR3 sequences in the sample, more than 13% are singletons; the top ten hold 3.6%. Germline CDR1 SGHRS, CDR2 YFSETQ. This CDR3 contains 16 residues. Trimming cost V 6 bases and J 7 bases; bases outside gene matches: 14. This TCR was recovered from a female donor in good health, serving as a healthy control. Sequencing was carried out using memory CD4+ T cells from blood. The chain is built from TRBV5-1 and TRBJ2-1; TRBD2 agrees at 9 bases. The CDR3 reads CASNEPSGIFGNEQFF. The CDR3 DNA sequence: TGCGCCAGCAACGAGCCTAGCGGGATCTTCGGGAATGAGCAGTTCTTC.